The clone carrying this TCR beta chain showed up just a few times. Amplified TCR beta CDR3 regions came from RNA transcripts. With the HTBI primer set, the TCR CDR3 went through a first round of RT-PCR. TCRdb re-derived calls from the multiplex PCR reads in MiXCR, one entry per CDR3 protein. Here the sample spans some 300,000 distinct CDR3 sequences, approximately 17% being singletons. This entry comes from a study of T cells in Graves' hyperthyroidism and ophthalmopathy. The CDR3 consists of 14 residues. The ends were cut back, 8 bases at V and 0 bases at J, with 11 bases in the middle. Germline V gene lookup returns CDR1 LNHDA and CDR2 SQIVND (reference sequence).

The sequence was obtained from a man aged 25 to 40 with Graves' hyperthyroidism. The rearrangement joins TRBV19 to TRBJ2-1; TRBD2 is a possible D gene (6 bases). The sample taken for sequencing was blood. Here the CDR3 DNA reads TGTGCCAGTCATAGCGGAGTCTCCTACAATGAGCAGTTCTTC. This gives the protein CASHSGVSYNEQFF.